Following are 29 T cell receptor beta chains from one sample sequenced in a study of spatial heterogeneity in lung cancer. Study-level points and caveats: In tumors, expanded intratumoral alpha and beta TCR counts tracked mutation counts.

No antigens are known for them. The time point here: sample taken at primary tumor resection. TCRdb re-analysed the 5' RACE reads in MiXCR, keeping a single row per CDR3 protein. The sample has about 6,900 distinct CDR3 sequences, roughly 12% seen once; the top ten hold about a fifth. Here the sequenced sample was lung tumor tissue, taken at surgery. These TCRs come from a male donor with early-stage non-small cell lung cancer.

This clonotype is medium-sized. This beta chain is a stray sequence in a library constructed for alpha chains; its clone size is not meaningful. The rearrangement uses TRBV5-1 and TRBJ1-5; no definite D call. This CDR3 contains 14 residues. Germline V lookup: CDR1 SGHRS, CDR2 YFSETQ. V gave up 3 bases and J gave up 4 bases, with 11 bases separating them. The CDR3 here is CASSSGELNQPQHF. The CDR3 DNA sequence: TGCGCCAGCAGCTCCGGGGAGTTAAATCAGCCCCAGCATTTT.

This clonotype was seen repeatedly, ten times or more. A library prepared for alpha chains yielded this beta chain as an off-target read; its size is of little meaning. Here the CDR3 reads CASSGAGGRSYEQYF. The CDR3 DNA sequence: TGCGCCAGCAGCGGCGCGGGGGGCAGGTCCTACGAGCAGTACTTC. This chain uses TRBV5-1 with TRBJ2-7, with 8 bases lining up with TRBD2. Germline CDR1 SGHRS, CDR2 YFSETQ. This CDR3 spans 15 amino acids. V was pared by 4 bases and J by 1 base, with 7 bases of the junction left unmatched.

This clonotype was picked up many times. This beta chain is off target for a library built for alpha chains, so its abundance means little. The rearrangement uses TRBV7-3 and TRBJ2-1, with 10 nucleotides matching TRBD1. The germline V gene has CDR1 SGHTA and CDR2 FQGTGA. The CDR3 has 17 amino acids. V trimming: 1 base; J trimming: 4 bases; junction bases outside the gene matches: 7. The CDR3 loop reads CASSLKRGTGAYNEQFF. The CDR3 region has the DNA TGTGCCAGCAGCTTAAAGCGGGGGACAGGGGCTTACAATGAGCAGTTCTTC.

This clonotype has more than one count but fewer than ten. This beta chain is a stray sequence in a library constructed for alpha chains; its clone size is not meaningful. V is TRBV10-3 and J is TRBJ2-7; D is perhaps TRBD1 or TRBD2 (5 bases each). Trimming removed 9 bases from V and 0 bases from J, with 18 bases in between. The CDR3 covers 15 residues. From germline, CDR1 is ENHRY and CDR2 SYGVKD. CDR3: CAISAGTQGSYEQYF. In DNA form, the CDR3 reads TGTGCCATTTCAGCTGGGACGCAAGGCTCCTACGAGCAGTACTTC.

This clonotype has at least ten counts. This beta chain is a stray sequence in a library constructed for alpha chains; its clone size is not meaningful. The chain is built from TRBV29-1 and TRBJ1-2; weak D call: TRBD1 (5 bases). V gave up 5 bases and J gave up 2 bases, with 6 bases separating them. This CDR3 has 11 amino acids. Germline lookup yields CDR1 SQVTM and CDR2 ANQGSEA. The chain's CDR3 is CSVRGNYGYTF. The CDR3 DNA sequence: TGCAGCGTTCGGGGCAACTATGGCTACACCTTC.

This clonotype was found many times. This beta chain is an off-target read within a library intended for alpha chains, so its frequency means little. This chain uses TRBV20-1 with TRBJ1-2, with 9 nucleotides matching TRBD1. Unmatched junction bases numbered 10, after V lost 3 bases and J lost 14 bases. Germline values: CDR1 DFQATT, CDR2 SNEGSKA (reference sequence). The CDR3 has 12 amino acids. CDR3 region: CSASMGTGSHTF. The DNA for the CDR3 is TGCAGTGCTAGCATGGGGACAGGGTCGCATACCTTC.

This clonotype was recorded many times. The library was designed around alpha chains, so this beta chain is a stray read whose abundance carries little weight. The chain recombines TRBV20-1 with TRBJ2-7; D remains ambiguous. V gave up 0 bases and J gave up 2 bases, with 14 bases separating them. The germline V gene encodes CDR1 DFQATT and CDR2 SNEGSKA (reference sequence). This CDR3 contains 15 residues. The chain's CDR3 is CSARDRGDLTYEQYF. In nucleotides, the CDR3 is TGCAGTGCTAGAGATCGAGGAGACTTAACCTACGAGCAGTACTTC.

In its sample, this clonotype ranks as medium-sized. In a library made to pick up alpha chains, this beta chain is a stray read with a size that means little. The chain uses TRBV3-1 and TRBJ2-6; possibly TRBD1 for D (6 bases). The CDR3 totals 19 residues. Deletions cut 2 bases from V and 0 bases from J, with 17 bases between. CDR1 is LGHDT, CDR2 YNNKEL, per germline (reference sequence). The DNA for the CDR3 is TGTGCCAGCAGCCAATATGGACAGACCACCCACTCTGGGGCCAACGTCCTGACTTTC. This codes for CASSQYGQTTHSGANVLTF.

As concerns this clonotype: This beta chain is a stray read from a library made for alpha chains; its abundance is not meaningful. The CDR3 DNA is TGTGCCAGCAGTTTACGAGGGTTTGGAGAGACCCAGTACTTC. Its protein product is CASSLRGFGETQYF. The chain joins TRBV12-3 or TRBV12-4 to TRBJ2-5, with D possibly being TRBD2 (5 bases). The CDR3 has 14 amino acids. Trimming took 2 bases from V and 4 from J, leaving 11 bases between them.

Worth noting for this clonotype: Since the library was made to target alpha chains, this beta chain is a stray read and its abundance is not meaningful. The chain is built from TRBV12-3 or TRBV12-4 and TRBJ2-5, with TRBD1 as a possible D gene (6 bases). V shed 5 bases and J shed 2 bases, with 15 bases lying between them. The CDR3 covers 15 residues. The CDR3 here is CASSRGHRGQETQYF. The CDR3 bases are TGTGCCAGCAGTCGGGGACATAGAGGGCAAGAGACCCAGTACTTC.

Of note for this clonotype: The library was built for alpha chains, so this beta chain is an off-target read and its size means little. The rearrangement links TRBV29-1 to TRBJ2-7, with D hard to call. Trimming left V 2 bases short and J 1 base short, with 6 bases between. The CDR3 consists of 12 residues. The germline gives CDR1 SQVTM, CDR2 ANQGSEA. The CDR3 nucleotides are TGCAGCGTTGAAAGCTATTCCTACGAGCAGTACTTC. As protein: CSVESYSYEQYF.

On this clonotype itself: Found in a library prepared for alpha chains, this beta chain is an off-target read, and its abundance has little meaning. The chain recombines TRBV18 with TRBJ2-7; tentatively, D is TRBD2 (5 bases). V lost 2 bases and J lost 0, with 11 bases in between. This CDR3 has 15 residues. CDR1 and CDR2 (germline): KGHSH, LQKENI. The CDR3: CASSPGETRSYEQYF. In nucleotides, the CDR3 is TGTGCCAGCTCACCAGGGGAGACCCGCTCCTACGAGCAGTACTTC.

This clonotype came up many times. Since the library was made to target alpha chains, this beta chain is a stray read and its abundance is not meaningful. V and J are TRBV19 and TRBJ2-5; D is ambiguous. V was trimmed by 5 bases and J by 0 bases, leaving 7 bases between them. The CDR3 totals 13 residues. The germline V gene has CDR1 LNHDA and CDR2 SQIVND (reference sequence). CDR3 sequence: CASSPEYQETQYF. In DNA, the CDR3 is TGTGCCAGTAGTCCGGAGTACCAAGAGACCCAGTACTTC.

Many counts were recorded for this clonotype. With the library built for alpha chains, this beta chain is off target and its frequency is not meaningful. The V gene is TRBV29-1, the J gene TRBJ1-1, with TRBD1 matching over 7 bases. The CDR3 sequence is 14 residues long. Germline V CDR1 and CDR2: SQVTM, ANQGSEA. Trimming removed 7 bases from V and 6 bases from J; junction bases left unmatched: 14. Here the CDR3 DNA reads TGCAGCGCCTCCTCGACAGGGTTTAGCCCTGAAGCTTTCTTT. As protein: CSASSTGFSPEAFF.

Many counts were recorded for this clonotype. The size of this beta chain means little, since it is a stray read in a library made for alpha chains. The chain joins TRBV2 to TRBJ2-7, with D possibly being TRBD2 (6 bases). V lost 2 bases to trimming and J lost 3 bases, with 20 bases between them. The CDR3 spans 17 residues. Germline assignment: CDR1 SNHLY and CDR2 FYNNEI. Here the CDR3 reads CASSEIGGGAGLYEQYF. CDR3 DNA: TGTGCCAGCAGTGAAATCGGTGGAGGGGCGGGACTCTACGAGCAGTACTTC.

Ten or more counts support this clonotype. This beta chain is an off-target read within a library intended for alpha chains, so its frequency means little. The J gene is TRBJ2-5, the V gene TRBV2, with 8 nucleotides matching TRBD1. This CDR3 region has 14 residues. J lost 2 bases, V lost 7 bases, and 6 bases had no gene match. Germline CDR1 and CDR2: SNHLY and FYNNEI. Written as DNA, the CDR3 is TGTGCCAGCACCCTCGGGACAGGACAAGAGACCCAGTACTTC. Its protein product is CASTLGTGQETQYF. Filled out from reference TRBV2 and TRBJ2-5, the complete variable domain reads EPEVTQTPSHQVTQMGQEVILRCVPISNHLYFYWYRQILGQKVEFLVSFYNNEISEKSEIFDDQFSVERPDGSNFTLKIRSTKLEDSAMYFCASTLGTGQETQYFGPGTRLLVL.

About this clonotype itself: Because the library targeted alpha chains, this beta chain is an off-target read whose size means little. J is TRBJ1-4 and V is TRBV7-9; possibly TRBD1 for D (5 bases). The CDR3 runs to 13 residues. Germline V gene sequence: CDR1 SEHNR, CDR2 FQNEAQ (reference sequence). With 6 bases removed from V and 8 bases from J, the gap between germline ends came to 13 bases. Here the CDR3 DNA reads TGTGCCAGCAGACGGAACGGGGGAGAAAAACTGTTTTTT. Translating gives CASRRNGGEKLFF.

Relative to its sample, this clonotype is large (0.1 to 1%). In a library made to pick up alpha chains, this beta chain is a stray read with a size that means little. The chain joins TRBV6-6 to TRBJ1-1; tentatively, D is TRBD1 (6 bases). Trimming removed 5 bases from V and 4 bases from J, with 11 bases in between. CDR3 length: 13 residues. The germline gives CDR1 MNHNY, CDR2 SVGAGI (reference sequence). This chain's CDR3 is CASSRQASTEAFF. In nucleotides, the CDR3 is TGTGCCAGCAGTCGACAGGCGAGCACTGAAGCTTTCTTT.

This clonotype has ten or more counts. A library prepared for alpha chains yielded this beta chain as an off-target read; its size is of little meaning. The chain carries TRBV12-3 or TRBV12-4 and TRBJ2-1; D remains unclear. Trimming took 1 base from V and 10 from J, leaving 14 bases between them. The CDR3 length is 14 residues. The CDR3 loop reads CASSLGGGSWEQFF. Written as DNA, the CDR3 is TGTGCCAGCAGTTTAGGCGGCGGTTCTTGGGAGCAGTTCTTC.

This clonotype was counted at least ten times. This beta chain turned up in a library designed for alpha chains; as an off-target read, its abundance says little. The chain combines TRBV5-4 with TRBJ2-2; 8 bases align to TRBD1. The CDR3 is 16 amino acids. The V gene end was trimmed by 2 bases and the J gene end by 6 bases; junction bases not matched to a gene: 9. The germline CDR1 and CDR2 sequences are SGHNT and YYREEE (reference sequence). Written as DNA, the CDR3 is TGTGCCAGCAGCTTAGGCAGGGGGCGAGGGCCCGGGGAGCTGTTTTTT. The encoded protein is CASSLGRGRGPGELFF.

This clonotype appeared many times. This beta chain was picked up by a library intended for alpha chains and is off target, so its count carries little meaning. V gene TRBV29-1 combines with J gene TRBJ2-1; 8 bases agree with TRBD1. Germline trimming cut 7 bases from V and 7 bases from J; bases unmatched to any gene: 6. Germline CDR1 reads SQVTM; CDR2 reads ANQGSEA. The CDR3 consists of 12 residues. The CDR3 region has the DNA TGCAGCGGCGACAGGGGTACGAATGAGCAGTTCTTC. As protein: CSGDRGTNEQFF.

With respect to this clonotype: This beta chain turned up in a library designed for alpha chains; as an off-target read, its abundance says little. The chain links TRBV7-2 to TRBJ2-5, with D maybe TRBD2 (5 bases). V shed 6 bases and J shed 7 bases, with 9 bases lying between them. This CDR3 region has 11 residues. CDR1 SGHTA and CDR2 FQGNSA come from the germline V gene. CDR3 sequence: CASRVEGTQYF. Written as DNA, the CDR3 is TGTGCCAGCAGAGTAGAGGGGACCCAGTACTTC.

This clonotype showed up many times. This beta chain slipped into a library made for alpha chains as a stray read, so its size is not meaningful. V gene TRBV6-5 combines with J gene TRBJ2-7; possibly TRBD1 or TRBD2 for D (7 bases each). Germline V CDR1 and CDR2: MNHEY, SVGAGI. V lost 8 bases and J lost 3, with 17 bases in between. The CDR3 covers 14 residues. The CDR3 bases are TGTGCCAGCGGATCAGGGGGAGGGGGCTACGAGCAGTACTTC. It encodes CASGSGGGGYEQYF.

In this sample, this clonotype is medium-sized. This beta chain represents an off-target read in a library built for alpha chains; its size is of limited meaning. This chain joins TRBV25-1 and TRBJ2-5, with 8 bases identical to TRBD2. The CDR3 extends over 17 amino acids. Trimming took 3 bases from V and 5 from J; bases not matched to a gene: 14. Germline loops: CDR1 MGHDK, CDR2 SYGVNS. The CDR3 bases are TGTGCCAGCAGTGATTCGGAGGGAAGCGGGAGTCGGGAGACCCAGTACTTC. Its protein is CASSDSEGSGSRETQYF.

This clonotype was observed many times. This beta chain is an unintended read in a library built for alpha chains; its size means little. The chain combines TRBV6-6 with TRBJ2-3, with TRBD2 identical over 9 bases. The CDR3 loop spans 15 amino acids. V shed 8 bases, J shed 4 bases, and the junction held 10 bases outside the gene matches. Germline lookup yields CDR1 MNHNY and CDR2 SVGAGI (reference sequence). CDR3 nucleotides: TGTGCCAGCGACGGGGCTAGCGGGGCACCAGATACGCAGTATTTT. Its protein is CASDGASGAPDTQYF.

Comments on this clonotype: Because the library targeted alpha chains, this beta chain is an off-target read whose size means little. The V and J genes are TRBV23-1 and TRBJ2-1, with 15 bases lining up with TRBD2. TRBV23-1 is recorded as an ORF, its role being uncertain. The CDR3 consists of 16 residues. With V trimmed by 6 bases and J by 4 bases, 4 bases remained unmatched. The CDR3 sequence: CASRTGLAGGYNEQFF. The CDR3 DNA sequence: TGCGCCAGCAGAACCGGACTAGCGGGAGGGTACAATGAGCAGTTCTTC.

Comment on this clonotype: This beta chain is an unintended read in a library built for alpha chains; its size means little. This chain connects TRBV7-8 to TRBJ2-6; D is undetermined. The germline V and J ends were trimmed by 3 bases and 2 bases, with 11 bases remaining between them. The CDR3 sequence is 16 residues long. The germline gives CDR1 SGHVS, CDR2 FQNEAQ. Here the CDR3 reads CASSFGLAAGANVLTF. Written as DNA, the CDR3 is TGTGCCAGCAGCTTTGGTTTAGCAGCTGGGGCCAACGTCCTGACTTTC.

This clonotype appeared a few times. This beta chain represents an off-target read in a library built for alpha chains; its size is of limited meaning. This sequence joins TRBV20-1 and TRBJ2-7; 9 nucleotides align to TRBD1. Germline lookup yields CDR1 DFQATT and CDR2 SNEGSKA (reference sequence). After removal of 0 bases from V and 2 bases from J, the junction contained 5 bases not matched to a gene. The CDR3 is 15 amino acids. The CDR3 sequence: CSARDLTGGPYEQYF. The CDR3 region has the DNA TGCAGTGCTAGAGATCTGACAGGGGGACCCTACGAGCAGTACTTC.

This clonotype is large (0.1 to 1%) in the sample. The library was built for alpha chains, so this beta chain is an off-target read and its size means little. The DNA for the CDR3 is TGTGCCAGCAGTTACAGGGTGACAGATACGCAGTATTTT. Amino acids: CASSYRVTDTQYF. The chain has TRBV27 and TRBJ2-3; a possible D gene is TRBD1 (6 bases). CDR3 length equals 13 residues. Germline V gene sequence: CDR1 MNHEY, CDR2 SMNVEV (reference sequence). The V end was cut by 4 bases, the J end by 3 bases, with 8 bases between.